This TCR beta chain was sequenced for a study of spatial heterogeneity in lung cancer. The germline V gene has CDR1 MNHEY and CDR2 SMNVEV (reference sequence). V trimming: 5 bases; J trimming: 10 bases; junction bases outside the gene matches: 13. This CDR3 has 14 amino acids. Many counts were recorded for this clonotype. Its antigen is unknown. Overall study findings and caveats: Expanded alpha and beta TCR counts within tumors tracked tumor mutation counts.

TCRdb fed the 5' RACE reads into MiXCR, producing one record per CDR3 protein. The data contain around 12,000 distinct CDR3 sequences, around 5% of them singletons. Regarding time point: sample taken at primary tumor resection. Unsorted whole RNA samples from tumor, nontumor lung or frozen PBMC were sequenced. V gene TRBV27 combines with J gene TRBJ1-2; 7 bases are a match to TRBD1. Sequencing was performed on lung tumor tissue, taken at surgery. This receptor was identified in a male donor with early-stage non-small cell lung cancer. The CDR3 bases are TGTGCCAGCAGTGGGAGGGGGGGACAGTCCTCCTACACCTTC. As protein: CASSGRGGQSSYTF.